This T cell receptor beta chain was documented in a study of control samples from healthy donors and cancer patients. The CDR3 is 13 residues long. Germline V lookup: CDR1 MNHEY, CDR2 SVGAGI. V gave up 5 bases and J gave up 5 bases, with 10 bases separating them. This clone was recorded a few times. The data were produced by immunoSEQ multiplex PCR, yet TCRdb's version contains in-frame clones alone and is incomplete. In the table there are 40,000 to 55,000 clones, 60% to 80% of which are singletons. This receptor was identified in a male donor with melanoma. The material sequenced was formalin-fixed, paraffin-embedded tissue. The genes are TRBV6-5 and TRBJ1-5, with no clear D. This chain's CDR3 is CASSLIKDQPQHF. CDR3 nucleotide sequence: TGTGCCAGCAGTCTTATCAAGGATCAGCCCCAGCATTTT.